Listed below are T cell receptor beta chains from one sample, sequenced in a study. MiXCR, applied by TCRdb to the multiplex PCR reads, yields one record per CDR3 protein. The table has 1,500 to 2,500 distinct CDR3 sequences, 1% to 1.5% seen once. Sequenced sample: naive CD4+ T cells sorted from blood. The receptors were gathered from a female donor with breast cancer. Both conserved end residues are part of each CDR3. Fields, in order: J gene, V gene, clone size, D gene, CDR3 DNA, CDR3 protein. D genes are given only for firm matches. Not every row has a clone size; where given, it reads once, few, many or a size class.

TRBJ1-2,TRBV12-3/TRBV12-4,many,NA,TGTGCCAGCAGTCCGGTAGGGCTCCATGGCTACACCTTC,CASSPVGLHGYTF
TRBJ1-2,TRBV12-3/TRBV12-4,medium-sized,NA,TGTGCCAGCAGTTTAGCGCACGGCTATGGCTACACCTTC,CASSLAHGYGYTF
TRBJ1-2,TRBV12-3/TRBV12-4,medium-sized,NA,TGTGCCAGCAGCCAAACAACAGCCGGCTATGGCTACACCTTC,CASSQTTAGYGYTF
TRBJ1-2,TRBV12-3/TRBV12-4,medium-sized,NA,TGTGCCAGCAGTTTGCAGCAATCTTATGGCTACACCTTC,CASSLQQSYGYTF
TRBJ1-2,TRBV12-3/TRBV12-4,large,TRBD1,TGTGCCAGCAGTCCCTATGACAGGGTGATGGATGGCTACACCTTC,CASSPYDRVMDGYTF
TRBJ1-2,TRBV12-3/TRBV12-4,medium-sized,NA,TGTGCCAGCCTCGACAGCTACTATGGCTACACCTTC,CASLDSYYGYTF
TRBJ1-2,TRBV12-3/TRBV12-4,medium-sized,NA,TGTGCCAGCAGTTCTAGATCCGCAGGAAACTATGGCTACACCTTC,CASSSRSAGNYGYTF
TRBJ1-2,TRBV12-3/TRBV12-4,medium-sized,NA,TGTGCCAGCAGTTCCCAGCCTAATTATGGCTACACCTTC,CASSSQPNYGYTF
TRBJ1-2,TRBV12-3/TRBV12-4,few,NA,TGTGCCAGCAGCCCAGGAGTGCATGGCTACACCTTC,CASSPGVHGYTF
TRBJ1-2,TRBV12-3/TRBV12-4,medium-sized,TRBD1,TGTGCCAGCAGTCCGGGACAGGGCTACTATGGCTACACCTTC,CASSPGQGYYGYTF
TRBJ1-2,TRBV12-3/TRBV12-4,medium-sized,NA,TGTGCCAGCAGTCAAATCCGACAGTATGGCTACACCTTC,CASSQIRQYGYTF
TRBJ1-2,TRBV12-3/TRBV12-4,medium-sized,TRBD1,TGTGCCAGCAGGGCCGGGACAGGGATCGGCTACACCTTC,CASRAGTGIGYTF
TRBJ1-2,TRBV12-3/TRBV12-4,many,NA,TGTGCCAGCAGTTCGACAGTTAACTATGGCTACACCTTC,CASSSTVNYGYTF
TRBJ1-2,TRBV12-3/TRBV12-4,medium-sized,TRBD1,TGTGCCAGCAGTTGGACAGGGTGGGATGGCTACACCTTC,CASSWTGWDGYTF
TRBJ1-2,TRBV12-3/TRBV12-4,NA,NA,TGTGCCAGCGGGCGCTTGGAGCTTCATGGCTACACCTTC,CASGRLELHGYTF
TRBJ1-2,TRBV12-3/TRBV12-4,medium-sized,NA,TGTGCCAGCAGTTTCCCGACAGGATCGGGACGGCACTATGGCTACACCTTC,CASSFPTGSGRHYGYTF
TRBJ1-2,TRBV12-3/TRBV12-4,medium-sized,NA,TGTGCCAGCAGTACGACGGTCTATGGCTACACCTTC,CASSTTVYGYTF
TRBJ1-2,TRBV12-3/TRBV12-4,medium-sized,TRBD1,TGTGCCAGCAGTTGGAGACAGGGTGTAGATGGCTACACCTTC,CASSWRQGVDGYTF
TRBJ1-2,TRBV12-3/TRBV12-4,hyperexpanded,TRBD1,TGTGCCAGCAGTCCCGGACAGGGTATGGGCTACACCTTC,CASSPGQGMGYTF
TRBJ1-2,TRBV12-3/TRBV12-4,medium-sized,NA,TGTGCCAGCAGGCATCAGGACGGGTACTATGGCTACACCTTC,CASRHQDGYYGYTF
TRBJ1-2,TRBV12-3/TRBV12-4,few,NA,TGTACCAGCAGTTTACAGGGATCCTATGGCTACACCTTC,CTSSLQGSYGYTF
TRBJ1-2,TRBV12-3/TRBV12-4,medium-sized,NA,TGTGCCAGCAGTTTCCCTGGGACACTCCTATACTATGGCTACACCTTC,CASSFPGTLLYYGYTF
TRBJ1-2,TRBV12-3/TRBV12-4,medium-sized,NA,TGTGCCAGCATGACAGACATGAAGTATGGCTACACCTTC,CASMTDMKYGYTF
TRBJ1-2,TRBV12-3/TRBV12-4,medium-sized,NA,TGTGCCAGCAGTTTGGGCCGTTCAAACTATGGCTACACCTTC,CASSLGRSNYGYTF
TRBJ1-2,TRBV12-3/TRBV12-4,medium-sized,NA,TGTGCCAGCAGTTTAATAGGGATGGGCTACACCTTC,CASSLIGMGYTF
TRBJ1-2,TRBV12-3/TRBV12-4,medium-sized,TRBD1,TGTGCCAGCAGCCGCGGGACAGGGTTCGTAGGCTACACCTTC,CASSRGTGFVGYTF
TRBJ1-2,TRBV12-3/TRBV12-4,many,TRBD1,TGTGCCAGCAGTCGACAGGGTTACTATGGCTACACCTTC,CASSRQGYYGYTF
TRBJ1-2,TRBV12-3/TRBV12-4,medium-sized,NA,TGTGCCAGCAGTGCACAGGGATACTATGGCTACACCTTC,CASSAQGYYGYTF
TRBJ1-2,TRBV12-3/TRBV12-4,medium-sized,NA,TGTGCCAGCAGTTATAATGGAGGCCTCGACTATGGCTACACCTTC,CASSYNGGLDYGYTF
TRBJ1-2,TRBV12-3/TRBV12-4,medium-sized,NA,TGTGCCAGCAGTCCCAGGGAAGCCTACACCTTC,CASSPREAYTF
TRBJ1-2,TRBV12-3/TRBV12-4,medium-sized,NA,TGTGCCAGCAGTCCACCAGGGACAACTCATATAAACTATGGCTACACCTTC,CASSPPGTTHINYGYTF
TRBJ1-2,TRBV12-3/TRBV12-4,few,TRBD1,TGTGCCAGCAGTATAACGCGGACAGGCCTTAACTATGGCTACACCTTC,CASSITRTGLNYGYTF
TRBJ1-2,TRBV12-3/TRBV12-4,medium-sized,NA,TGTGCCAGCAGCTCCACAACATCTAACTATGGCTACACCTTC,CASSSTTSNYGYTF
TRBJ1-2,TRBV12-3/TRBV12-4,NA,NA,TGCGCCATCGAGGGCAGCACTAAATATGGCTACACCTTC,CAIEGSTKYGYTF
TRBJ1-2,TRBV12-3/TRBV12-4,medium-sized,NA,TGTGCCAGCAGACCCAGGAATAGCTATGGCTACACCTTC,CASRPRNSYGYTF
TRBJ1-2,TRBV12-3/TRBV12-4,many,TRBD1,TGTGCCAGCAGCTATGGACAGGCCTACCTTCATGGCTACACCTTC,CASSYGQAYLHGYTF
TRBJ1-2,TRBV12-3/TRBV12-4,medium-sized,NA,TGTGCCAGCAGTAGACAGGTTAACTATGGCTACACCTTC,CASSRQVNYGYTF
TRBJ1-2,TRBV12-3/TRBV12-4,medium-sized,TRBD1,TGTGCCAGCAGTTCCCTGACAGGGAATGGCTACACCTTC,CASSSLTGNGYTF
TRBJ1-2,TRBV12-3/TRBV12-4,few,NA,TGTGCCAGCAGTTCCGACACCCATGGTAACTATGGCTACACCTTC,CASSSDTHGNYGYTF
TRBJ1-2,TRBV12-3/TRBV12-4,many,TRBD1,TGTGCCAGCAGTCCCCGGACAGGGACGGGATATGGCTACACCTTC,CASSPRTGTGYGYTF